The 3 T cell receptor beta chains below all came from one sample that was sequenced in a study of T cells in Graves' hyperthyroidism and ophthalmopathy. It was RNA transcripts that yielded the amplified TCR beta CDR3 regions. HTBI primers were the set used in a first-round RT-PCR of the TCR CDR3. One entry per CDR3 protein results from TCRdb running MiXCR on the multiplex PCR reads. The sample includes 500,000 to 600,000 distinct CDR3 sequences, around 45% seen only once; the top ten take more than 7.5%. The sequencing input was peripheral blood or thyroid tissue (not recorded which). These receptors were collected from a woman between 18 and 29 years old with Graves' hyperthyroidism.

This clonotype was observed at least ten times. The genes are TRBV2 and TRBJ2-7; 7 bases match TRBD1. Trimming removed 2 bases from V and 1 base from J; junction bases left unmatched: 5. This CDR3 spans 15 amino acids. CDR1 SNHLY and CDR2 FYNNEI come from the germline V gene. The DNA of the CDR3 is TGTGCCAGCAGTGAATGGCCGGACAGGTCCTACGAGCAGTACTTC. This codes for CASSEWPDRSYEQYF.

The chain combines TRBV2 with TRBJ2-7; 9 bases are a match to TRBD2. The germline CDR1 and CDR2 sequences are SNHLY and FYNNEI. The V and J ends lost 8 bases and 6 bases, in that order; junction bases with no gene match: 8. The CDR3 runs 13 residues. The CDR3 loop is CASVREREVEQYF. The CDR3 DNA reads TGTGCCAGCGTGAGGGAGCGGGAGGTCGAGCAGTACTTC.

The chain couples TRBV5-1 to TRBJ1-1; D is possibly TRBD1 (5 bases). This CDR3 is 16 amino acids long. Looked up from germline, CDR1 is SGHRS and CDR2 is YFSETQ. V was cut by 3 bases and J by 4 bases, with 19 bases left in between. The CDR3 DNA reads as TGCGCCAGCAGCTCACCTAGTCAGGGACTCAGCACTGAAGCTTTCTTT. It yields the protein CASSSPSQGLSTEAFF.